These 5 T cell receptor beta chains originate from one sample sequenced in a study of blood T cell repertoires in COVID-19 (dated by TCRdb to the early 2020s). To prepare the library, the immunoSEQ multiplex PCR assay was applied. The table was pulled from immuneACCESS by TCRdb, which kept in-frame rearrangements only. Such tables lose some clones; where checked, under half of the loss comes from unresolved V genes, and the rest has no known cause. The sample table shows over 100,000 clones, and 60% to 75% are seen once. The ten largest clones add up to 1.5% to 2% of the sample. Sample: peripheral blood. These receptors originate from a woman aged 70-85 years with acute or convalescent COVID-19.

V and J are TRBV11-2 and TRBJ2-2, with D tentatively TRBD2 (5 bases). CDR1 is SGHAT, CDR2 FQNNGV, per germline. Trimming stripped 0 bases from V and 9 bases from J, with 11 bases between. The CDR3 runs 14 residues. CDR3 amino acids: CASSLESGIRELFF. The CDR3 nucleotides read TGTGCCAGCAGCTTAGAGTCGGGGATCAGGGAGCTGTTTTTT.

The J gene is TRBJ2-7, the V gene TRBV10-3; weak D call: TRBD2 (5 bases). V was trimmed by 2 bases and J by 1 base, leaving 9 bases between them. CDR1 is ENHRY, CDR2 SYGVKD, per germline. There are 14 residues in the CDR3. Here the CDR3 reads CAISEGRESYEQYF. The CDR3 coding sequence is TGTGCCATCAGTGAGGGTAGGGAGTCCTACGAGCAGTACTTC.

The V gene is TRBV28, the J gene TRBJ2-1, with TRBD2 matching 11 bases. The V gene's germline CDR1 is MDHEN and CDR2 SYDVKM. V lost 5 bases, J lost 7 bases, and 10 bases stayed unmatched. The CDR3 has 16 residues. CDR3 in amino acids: CASSKHPRLAGNEQFF. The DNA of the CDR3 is TGTGCCAGCAGTAAGCACCCGCGACTAGCGGGAAATGAGCAGTTCTTC.

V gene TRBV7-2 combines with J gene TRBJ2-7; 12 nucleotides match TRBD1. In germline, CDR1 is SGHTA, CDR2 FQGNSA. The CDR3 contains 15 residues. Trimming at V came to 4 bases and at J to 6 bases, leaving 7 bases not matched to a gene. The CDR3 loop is CASSSTGTGGLEQYF. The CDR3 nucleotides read TGTGCCAGCAGCTCCACCGGGACAGGGGGCCTCGAGCAGTACTTC.

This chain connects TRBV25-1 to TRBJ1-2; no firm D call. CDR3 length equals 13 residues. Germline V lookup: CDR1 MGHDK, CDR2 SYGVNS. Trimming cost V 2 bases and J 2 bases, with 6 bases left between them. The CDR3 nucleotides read TGTGCCAGCAGTGAAAGAGAAAACTATGGCTACACCTTC. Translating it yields CASSERENYGYTF.